The present TCR beta chain was sequenced within a study of cytomegalovirus exposure and HLA in healthy donors. About the research overall: Among a few hundred genotyped donors, 65% to 90% fell in the Caucasian-associated ancestry cluster. Study findings and constraints: Follow-up analysis seemed to connect common viral pathogens with several of the most significant clusters identified.

As regards this clone: The antigen remains unidentified.

PCR primers comprised 60 Vbeta and 13 Jbeta primers. The protocol was immunoSEQ multiplex PCR, while the TCRdb copy is restricted to in-frame clones and leaves out a portion. Found here are about 140,000 clones, about 80% of them singletons; the top ten hold roughly 1.4%. Germline loops: CDR1 KGHSH, CDR2 LQKENI. With 4 bases clipped from V and 7 bases from J, the junction kept 10 bases outside the gene matches. There are 14 residues in the CDR3. The TCR comes from a man in his thirties or forties in good health and CMV-seropositive. Input material: PBMCs. The V call is TRBV18, the J call TRBJ2-7, with 7 bases aligning to TRBD1. CDR3 nucleotide sequence: TGTGCCAGCTCACGACAGGGTGCACAGGGAGAGCAGTACTTC. Translating gives CASSRQGAQGEQYF.